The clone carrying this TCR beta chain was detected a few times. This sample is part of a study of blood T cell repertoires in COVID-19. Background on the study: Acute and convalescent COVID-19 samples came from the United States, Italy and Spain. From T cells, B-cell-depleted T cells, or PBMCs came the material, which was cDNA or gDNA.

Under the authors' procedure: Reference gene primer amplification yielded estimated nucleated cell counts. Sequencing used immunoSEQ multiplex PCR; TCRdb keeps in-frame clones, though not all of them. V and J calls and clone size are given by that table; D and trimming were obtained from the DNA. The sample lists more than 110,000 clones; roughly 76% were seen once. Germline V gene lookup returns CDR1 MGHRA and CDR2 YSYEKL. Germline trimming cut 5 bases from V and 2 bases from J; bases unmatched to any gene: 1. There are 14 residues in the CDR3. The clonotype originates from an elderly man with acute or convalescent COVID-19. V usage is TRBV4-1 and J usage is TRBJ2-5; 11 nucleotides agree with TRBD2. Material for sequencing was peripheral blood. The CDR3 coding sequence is TGCGCCAGCAGCTTAGCGGGGGGGCAAGAGACCCAGTACTTC. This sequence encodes CASSLAGGQETQYF.